The clone carrying this T cell receptor (beta chain) was detected many times. Its antigen is unknown. The data are from a study of neurological immune-mediated disorders. The cDNA was generated through 5'RACE incorporating 10-nucleotide random UMIs. Each CDR3 protein is one row after TCRdb ran MiXCR on the 5' RACE reads. The sample lists about 74,000 distinct CDR3 sequences; 5.2% were seen once. PBMCs stored at -80 C, 2 million in total, were the source of the unsorted libraries. Regarding the study as a whole: Because no CDR3 amino acid sequences were shared across subjects by expanded clones, private repertoires were suggested in all groups.

The CDR3 has 12 amino acids. V lost 6 bases to trimming and J lost 3 bases, with 9 bases between them. What was sequenced was PBMCs. This TCR was recovered from a young man with multiple sclerosis. The chain links TRBV12-3 or TRBV12-4 to TRBJ2-7, with D uncertain. CDR3 region: CASSNYVYEQYF. The CDR3 DNA reads as TGTGCCAGCAGCAACTATGTCTACGAGCAGTACTTC.